These 6 T cell receptor beta chains were sequenced from one sample in a study of blood T cell repertoires in COVID-19. Profiling relied on immunoSEQ multiplex PCR, and the TCRdb table lists in-frame clones only, not all of them. The repertoire holds approximately 180,000 clones, with roughly 86% as singletons. Sample: peripheral blood. These receptors came from a man in his forties or fifties with active or convalescent COVID-19.

This chain's CDR3 is CASRKGVYGYTF. DNA for the CDR3: TGTGCCAGCAGGAAAGGGGTTTATGGCTACACCTTC. The chain links TRBV12-3 or TRBV12-4 to TRBJ1-2, with D possibly matching TRBD1 (5 bases). This CDR3 has 12 amino acids. V dropped 6 bases and J dropped 5 bases, with 10 bases sitting between them.

The CDR3 DNA sequence: TGTGCCAGCAGCTACAGGGGACAAGATAATTCACCCCTCCACTTT. This codes for CASSYRGQDNSPLHF. The V call is TRBV3-1 (or the pseudogene TRBV3-2), the J call TRBJ1-6, with TRBD1 matching 7 bases. Germline trimming cut 5 bases from V and 5 bases from J; bases unmatched to any gene: 6. This CDR3 is built from 15 residues. Germline CDR1 reads LGHDT; CDR2 reads YNNKEL (reference sequence).

The chain has TRBV6-2 or TRBV6-3 and TRBJ1-1; TRBD1 agrees at 8 bases. The CDR3 contains 15 residues. Germline-derived CDR1 and CDR2 are MNHEY and SVGEGT. Losses at the gene ends were 2 bases for V and 1 base for J; bases not matched to a gene: 3. For the CDR3, the DNA is TGTGCCAGCAGTTACAGGGGACAGGAGAACACTGAAGCTTTCTTT. It translates to CASSYRGQENTEAFF.

This rearrangement joins TRBV4-2 to TRBJ2-7, with D possibly TRBD2 on 6 matching bases. Germline V CDR1 and CDR2: LGHNA, YNFKEQ. V lost 0 bases and J lost 6, with 18 bases in between. The CDR3 runs to 16 residues. The CDR3 sequence is CASSQDRDGGPSEQYF. The CDR3 DNA sequence: TGTGCCAGCAGCCAAGATCGGGACGGGGGTCCCTCCGAGCAGTACTTC.

CDR3 in DNA: TGTGCCAGCAGCCAAGTGACTAGCGGGGGGCCCTCCTACGAGCAGTACTTC. Its protein is CASSQVTSGGPSYEQYF. The chain links TRBV4-2 to TRBJ2-7, with 13 nucleotides matching TRBD2. The germline CDR1 and CDR2 sequences are LGHNA and YNFKEQ. This CDR3 is 17 amino acids long. Trimming removed 1 base from V and 0 bases from J; junction bases left unmatched: 3.

This chain links TRBV5-1 with TRBJ1-3; D call uncertain. V lost 3 bases and J lost 3, with 16 bases in between. There are 16 residues in the CDR3. Germline V gene sequence: CDR1 SGHRS, CDR2 YFSETQ. The CDR3 protein is CASSSGSGEFGNTIYF. In DNA form, the CDR3 reads TGCGCCAGCAGCTCCGGCTCCGGGGAGTTTGGAAACACCATATATTTT.